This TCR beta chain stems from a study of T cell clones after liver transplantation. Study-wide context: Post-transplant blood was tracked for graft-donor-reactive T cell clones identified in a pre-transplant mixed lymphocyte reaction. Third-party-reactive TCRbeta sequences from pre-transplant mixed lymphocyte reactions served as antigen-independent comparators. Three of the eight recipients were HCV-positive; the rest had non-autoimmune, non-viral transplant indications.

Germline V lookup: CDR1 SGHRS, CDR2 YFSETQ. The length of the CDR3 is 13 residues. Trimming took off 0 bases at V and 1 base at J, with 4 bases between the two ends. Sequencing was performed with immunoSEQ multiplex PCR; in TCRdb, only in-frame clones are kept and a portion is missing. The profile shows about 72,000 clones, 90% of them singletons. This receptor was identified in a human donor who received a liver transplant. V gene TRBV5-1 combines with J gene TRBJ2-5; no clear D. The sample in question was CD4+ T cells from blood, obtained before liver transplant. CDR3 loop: CASSLAPQETQYF. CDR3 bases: TGCGCCAGCAGCTTGGCCCCCCAAGAGACCCAGTACTTC.